The present entry profiles one T cell receptor (beta chain) with its context. These data originate in a study of T cell changes during pregnancy in multiple sclerosis. The trim removed 2 bases at V and 1 base at J, leaving 1 base unmatched. The CDR3 has 14 residues. Germline V CDR1 and CDR2: LGHNA, YSLEER. Measured with immunoSEQ multiplex PCR; TCRdb has only the in-frame clones, and not every one. Here the sample spans 35,000 to 55,000 clones, 80% to 95% being singletons. The V call is TRBV4-3, the J call TRBJ1-1; TRBD1 agrees at 7 bases. The specimen was peripheral blood, collected in the third trimester of pregnancy. The receptor was derived from a female donor with multiple sclerosis, enrolled in a pregnancy study. The CDR3 DNA reads TGCGCCAGCAGCCAACGGACAGGGAACACTGAAGCTTTCTTT. This codes for CASSQRTGNTEAFF.